These T cell receptor beta chains were read from a single sample in a study of T cells in Graves' hyperthyroidism and ophthalmopathy. TCRdb processed the multiplex PCR reads anew with MiXCR; each CDR3 protein has one entry. The sample holds approximately 600,000 distinct CDR3 sequences, less than 25% seen once. The sample comprised blood. The receptors come from a young man with Graves' ophthalmopathy. Each CDR3 is given with its conserved first and last residue. Fields, in order: CDR3 protein, CDR3 DNA, V gene, clone size, D gene, J gene. A D gene is named only where the DNA matches it firmly. Some rows have no size entry. The others give once, few or many, or a class for an expanded clone.

CDR3aa: CASSIGGKLFF; CDR3nt: TGTGCCAGTAGTATCGGGGGAAAACTGTTTTTT; v_gene: TRBV19; abundance: -; d_gene: -; j_gene: TRBJ1-4
CDR3aa: CSARGQGTTGELFF; CDR3nt: TGCAGTGCTAGAGGACAGGGGACCACCGGGGAGCTGTTTTTT; v_gene: TRBV20-1; abundance: few; d_gene: TRBD1; j_gene: TRBJ2-2
CDR3aa: CASSFSGENTEAFF; CDR3nt: TGTGCCAGCAGCTTTTCAGGGGAGAACACTGAAGCTTTCTTT; v_gene: TRBV5-6; abundance: few; d_gene: -; j_gene: TRBJ1-1
CDR3aa: CASSLADGESSYNSPLHF; CDR3nt: TGTGCCAGCAGTTTAGCGGACGGCGAAAGCTCCTATAATTCACCCCTCCACTTT; v_gene: TRBV28; abundance: few; d_gene: -; j_gene: TRBJ1-6
CDR3aa: CATGQFSYEQYF; CDR3nt: TGTGCCACAGGACAGTTCTCCTACGAGCAGTACTTC; v_gene: TRBV6-1; abundance: -; d_gene: -; j_gene: TRBJ2-7
CDR3aa: CASTKQDNTEAFF; CDR3nt: TGCGCCAGCACCAAACAAGATAACACTGAAGCTTTCTTT; v_gene: TRBV5-1; abundance: few; d_gene: -; j_gene: TRBJ1-1
CDR3aa: CASSVEGATDTQYF; CDR3nt: TGTGCCAGCAGCGTAGAGGGGGCGACAGATACGCAGTATTTT; v_gene: TRBV9; abundance: -; d_gene: TRBD1; j_gene: TRBJ2-3
CDR3aa: CSARDPQFPTDTQYF; CDR3nt: TGCAGTGCTAGAGACCCTCAATTTCCGACAGATACGCAGTATTTT; v_gene: TRBV20-1; abundance: -; d_gene: -; j_gene: TRBJ2-3
CDR3aa: CSGCRKEGYEQYF; CDR3nt: TGCAGTGGTTGCAGGAAAGAGGGGTACGAGCAGTACTTC; v_gene: TRBV20-1; abundance: few; d_gene: -; j_gene: TRBJ2-7
CDR3aa: CASSSQWTVSYEQYF; CDR3nt: TGTGCCAGCAGCTCCCAATGGACAGTCTCCTACGAGCAGTACTTC; v_gene: TRBV7-9; abundance: few; d_gene: -; j_gene: TRBJ2-7
CDR3aa: CATSGTGNTEAFF; CDR3nt: TGTGCCACCAGTGGGACAGGGAACACTGAAGCTTTCTTT; v_gene: TRBV15; abundance: -; d_gene: TRBD1; j_gene: TRBJ1-1
CDR3aa: CASSAGTVHSSGNTIYF; CDR3nt: TGTGCCAGCAGTGCCGGGACGGTCCATTCCTCTGGAAACACCATATATTTT; v_gene: TRBV28; abundance: many; d_gene: -; j_gene: TRBJ1-3
CDR3aa: CASSQEATPRGEKLFF; CDR3nt: TGTGCCAGCAGCCAAGAGGCGACTCCACGAGGTGAAAAACTGTTTTTT; v_gene: TRBV4-2; abundance: -; d_gene: -; j_gene: TRBJ1-4
CDR3aa: CSAPGLDSYNEQFF; CDR3nt: TGCAGTGCTCCGGGACTAGACTCCTACAATGAGCAGTTCTTC; v_gene: TRBV20-1; abundance: few; d_gene: TRBD2; j_gene: TRBJ2-1
CDR3aa: CASSAASSGREETQYF; CDR3nt: TGTGCCAGCAGCGCGGCAAGTAGCGGGAGGGAAGAGACCCAGTACTTC; v_gene: TRBV5-4; abundance: -; d_gene: TRBD2; j_gene: TRBJ2-5
CDR3aa: CASRSTGSGYGYTF; CDR3nt: TGTGCCAGCAGGTCAACAGGTTCGGGGTATGGCTACACCTTC; v_gene: TRBV27; abundance: many; d_gene: -; j_gene: TRBJ1-2
CDR3aa: CASSRGAGESYNEQFF; CDR3nt: TGTGCCAGCAGCCGAGGAGCGGGAGAGTCCTACAATGAGCAGTTCTTC; v_gene: TRBV5-1; abundance: few; d_gene: TRBD2; j_gene: TRBJ2-1
CDR3aa: CASRGLSNQPQHF; CDR3nt: TGTGCCAGCAGGGGACTGAGCAATCAGCCCCAGCATTTT; v_gene: TRBV12-3/TRBV12-4; abundance: many; d_gene: -; j_gene: TRBJ1-5
CDR3aa: CASSQDALENNEQFF; CDR3nt: TGCGCCAGCAGCCAAGATGCCCTAGAGAACAATGAGCAGTTCTTC; v_gene: TRBV7-2; abundance: -; d_gene: -; j_gene: TRBJ2-1
CDR3aa: CASSLAPGTTYGYTF; CDR3nt: TGTGCCAGCAGCTTAGCGCCCGGGACCACCTATGGCTACACCTTC; v_gene: TRBV7-8; abundance: few; d_gene: -; j_gene: TRBJ1-2
CDR3aa: CASSTSQSTSGRNEQYF; CDR3nt: TGTGCCAGCAGCACATCCCAATCGACTAGCGGGAGAAACGAGCAGTACTTC; v_gene: TRBV4-2; abundance: -; d_gene: TRBD2; j_gene: TRBJ2-7
CDR3aa: CASSSLSGELFF; CDR3nt: TGTGCCAGCAGCTCGCTCTCCGGGGAGCTGTTTTTT; v_gene: TRBV11-3; abundance: many; d_gene: -; j_gene: TRBJ2-2
CDR3aa: CASSSYISGRAGTGELFF; CDR3nt: TGTGCCAGCAGCTCCTATATTAGCGGGAGGGCGGGAACCGGGGAGCTGTTTTTT; v_gene: TRBV7-2; abundance: few; d_gene: TRBD2; j_gene: TRBJ2-2
CDR3aa: CASSSTGLADNEQFF; CDR3nt: TGTGCCAGCAGCTCCACCGGACTAGCGGACAATGAGCAGTTCTTC; v_gene: TRBV7-3; abundance: many; d_gene: TRBD2; j_gene: TRBJ2-1
CDR3aa: CASSLRGTGTYEQYF; CDR3nt: TGCGCCAGCAGCTTGAGGGGGACAGGGACCTACGAGCAGTACTTC; v_gene: TRBV5-1; abundance: -; d_gene: TRBD1; j_gene: TRBJ2-7
CDR3aa: CASSSVGQPQHF; CDR3nt: TGTGCCAGCAGTTCGGTGGGTCAGCCCCAGCATTTT; v_gene: TRBV27; abundance: -; d_gene: -; j_gene: TRBJ1-5
CDR3aa: CASSSETSGGLDYEQYF; CDR3nt: TGTGCCAGCAGTTCCGAAACTTCCGGGGGGCTAGACTACGAGCAGTACTTC; v_gene: TRBV25-1; abundance: -; d_gene: -; j_gene: TRBJ2-7
CDR3aa: CASSFSGASGRGEQFF; CDR3nt: TGTGCCAGCAGTTTTTCAGGGGCTAGCGGGAGGGGTGAGCAGTTCTTC; v_gene: TRBV12-3/TRBV12-4; abundance: -; d_gene: TRBD2; j_gene: TRBJ2-1
CDR3aa: CASSHREAIGVKELFF; CDR3nt: TGTGCCAGCAGCCATCGGGAGGCCATAGGTGTTAAGGAGCTGTTTTTT; v_gene: TRBV27; abundance: -; d_gene: TRBD2; j_gene: TRBJ2-2
CDR3aa: CASSFNGGLGEKLFF; CDR3nt: TGTGCCAGCAGCTTTAATGGGGGCTTGGGTGAAAAACTGTTTTTT; v_gene: TRBV7-9; abundance: -; d_gene: -; j_gene: TRBJ1-4
CDR3aa: CASRDGGRPQDTQYF; CDR3nt: TGTGCCAGCAGAGATGGCGGGAGGCCGCAAGATACGCAGTATTTT; v_gene: TRBV27; abundance: -; d_gene: TRBD2; j_gene: TRBJ2-3
CDR3aa: CASSSPSGSLSEQFF; CDR3nt: TGCGCCAGCAGCTCTCCTAGCGGGAGCTTATCTGAGCAGTTCTTC; v_gene: TRBV5-1; abundance: many; d_gene: TRBD2; j_gene: TRBJ2-1
CDR3aa: CASSLRQVNEKLFF; CDR3nt: TGTGCCAGCAGCTTGAGACAGGTTAATGAAAAACTGTTTTTT; v_gene: TRBV6-1; abundance: few; d_gene: -; j_gene: TRBJ1-4
CDR3aa: CASSQRPRDRGGSEQFF; CDR3nt: TGTGCCAGCAGCCAGAGGCCTCGGGACCGAGGGGGGAGTGAGCAGTTCTTC; v_gene: TRBV7-3; abundance: many; d_gene: -; j_gene: TRBJ2-1
CDR3aa: CSEEDSMNTEAFF; CDR3nt: TGCAGCGAAGAGGACAGCATGAACACTGAAGCTTTCTTT; v_gene: TRBV29-1; abundance: few; d_gene: -; j_gene: TRBJ1-1
CDR3aa: CASSIQTSGGYEQYF; CDR3nt: TGTGCCAGTAGTATACAGACTAGCGGGGGATACGAGCAGTACTTC; v_gene: TRBV19; abundance: -; d_gene: TRBD2; j_gene: TRBJ2-7
CDR3aa: CASSSAGTSGRGTQYF; CDR3nt: TGTGCCAGCAGCTCAGCCGGGACTAGCGGGAGAGGGACCCAGTACTTC; v_gene: TRBV7-9; abundance: -; d_gene: TRBD2; j_gene: TRBJ2-5
CDR3aa: CASSETTGLELEKLFF; CDR3nt: TGTGCCAGCAGTGAGACGACAGGGTTGGAGCTCGAAAAACTGTTTTTT; v_gene: TRBV6-1; abundance: -; d_gene: TRBD1; j_gene: TRBJ1-4
CDR3aa: CASSHGRGDTEAFF; CDR3nt: TGCGCCAGCAGCCACGGACGTGGGGACACTGAAGCTTTCTTT; v_gene: TRBV4-1; abundance: -; d_gene: -; j_gene: TRBJ1-1
CDR3aa: CASSPISRRDVYEQYF; CDR3nt: TGTGCCAGCAGCCCCATAAGCCGCCGGGACGTATACGAGCAGTACTTC; v_gene: TRBV11-2; abundance: many; d_gene: -; j_gene: TRBJ2-7
CDR3aa: CSAGRETENSPLHF; CDR3nt: TGCAGTGCCGGTCGGGAGACAGAGAATTCACCCCTCCACTTT; v_gene: TRBV20-1; abundance: once; d_gene: -; j_gene: TRBJ1-6
CDR3aa: CASSLWTGTNTDTQYF; CDR3nt: TGTGCCAGCAGTCTATGGACCGGAACAAACACAGATACGCAGTATTTT; v_gene: TRBV27; abundance: -; d_gene: -; j_gene: TRBJ2-3